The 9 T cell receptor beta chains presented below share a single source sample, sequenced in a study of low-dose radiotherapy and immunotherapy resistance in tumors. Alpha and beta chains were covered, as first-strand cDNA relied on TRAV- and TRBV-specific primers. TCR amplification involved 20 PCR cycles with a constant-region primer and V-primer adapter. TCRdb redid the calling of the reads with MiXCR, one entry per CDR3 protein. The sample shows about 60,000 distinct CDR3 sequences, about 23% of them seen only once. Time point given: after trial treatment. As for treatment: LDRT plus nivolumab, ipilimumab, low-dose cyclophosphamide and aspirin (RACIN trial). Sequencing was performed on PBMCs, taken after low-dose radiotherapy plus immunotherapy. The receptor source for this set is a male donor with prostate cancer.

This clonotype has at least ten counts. The CDR3 bases are TGTGCCAGCAGCCAGGACACTGGATCAACCTACAATGAGCAGTTCTTC. Translating it yields CASSQDTGSTYNEQFF. This chain connects TRBV4-2 to TRBJ2-1, with D possibly TRBD1 on 5 matching bases. The CDR3 has 16 residues. Germline-derived CDR1 and CDR2 are LGHNA and YNFKEQ. The ends were cut back, 3 bases at V and 2 bases at J, with 14 bases in the middle.

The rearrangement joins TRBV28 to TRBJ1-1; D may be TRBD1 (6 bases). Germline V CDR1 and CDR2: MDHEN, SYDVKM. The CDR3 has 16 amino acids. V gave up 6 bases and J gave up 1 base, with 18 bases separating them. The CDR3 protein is CASSEFGRDKNTEAFF. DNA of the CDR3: TGTGCCAGCAGCGAATTCGGGCGGGACAAGAACACTGAAGCTTTCTTT. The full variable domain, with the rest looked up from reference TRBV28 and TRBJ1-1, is DVKVTQSSRYLVKRTGEKVFLECVQDMDHENMFWYRQDPGLGLRLIYFSYDVKMKEKGDIPEGYSVSREKKERFSLILESASTNQTSMYLCASSEFGRDKNTEAFFGQGTRLTVV.

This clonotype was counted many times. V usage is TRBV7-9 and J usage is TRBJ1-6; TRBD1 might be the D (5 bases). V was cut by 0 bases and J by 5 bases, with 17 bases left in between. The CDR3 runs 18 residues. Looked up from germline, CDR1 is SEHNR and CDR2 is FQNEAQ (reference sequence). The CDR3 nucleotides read TGTGCCAGCAGCTTAGCAGGGGACGGCGAATGGGATAATTCACCCCTCCACTTT. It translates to CASSLAGDGEWDNSPLHF. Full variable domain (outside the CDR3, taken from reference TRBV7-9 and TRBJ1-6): DTGVSQNPRHKITKRGQNVTFRCDPISEHNRLYWYRQTLGQGPEFLTYFQNEAQLEKSRLLSDRFSAERPKGSFSTLEIQRTEQGDSAMYLCASSLAGDGEWDNSPLHFGNGTRLTVT.

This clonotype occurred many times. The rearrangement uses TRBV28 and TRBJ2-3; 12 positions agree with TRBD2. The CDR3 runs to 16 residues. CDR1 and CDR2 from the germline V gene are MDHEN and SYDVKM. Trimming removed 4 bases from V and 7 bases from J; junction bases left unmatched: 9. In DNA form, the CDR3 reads TGTGCCAGCAGTTCCCCTCGACTAGCGGGAGTTAATACGCAGTATTTT. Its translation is CASSSPRLAGVNTQYF.

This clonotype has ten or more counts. The CDR3 nucleotides read TGTGCCAGCACCCTAGGGGCGAGGAACACTGAAGCTTTCTTT. This codes for CASTLGARNTEAFF. The chain employs TRBV28 and TRBJ1-1; D might be TRBD1 (5 bases). V was shortened by 7 bases and J by 1 base, with 13 bases between the two germline ends. The CDR3 length is 14 residues. In germline, CDR1 is MDHEN, CDR2 SYDVKM.

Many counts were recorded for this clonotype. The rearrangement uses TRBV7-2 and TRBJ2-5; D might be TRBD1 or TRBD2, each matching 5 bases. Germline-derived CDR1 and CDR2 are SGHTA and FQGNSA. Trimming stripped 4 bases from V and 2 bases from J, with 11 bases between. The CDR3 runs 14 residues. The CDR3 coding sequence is TGTGCCAGCAGCTGGGGCGGCGGGCAAGAGACCCAGTACTTC. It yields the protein CASSWGGGQETQYF. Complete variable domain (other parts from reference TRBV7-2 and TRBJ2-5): GAGVSQSPSNKVTEKGKDVELRCDPISGHTALYWYRQSLGQGLEFLIYFQGNSAPDKSGLPSDRFSAERTGGSVSTLTIQRTQQEDSAVYLCASSWGGGQETQYFGPGTRLLVL.

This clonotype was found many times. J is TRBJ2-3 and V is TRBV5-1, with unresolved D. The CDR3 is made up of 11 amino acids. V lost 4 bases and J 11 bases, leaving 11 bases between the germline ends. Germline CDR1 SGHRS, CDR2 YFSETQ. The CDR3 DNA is TGCGCCAGCAGCGACCTAGGTGAGCAGTATTTT. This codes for CASSDLGEQYF.

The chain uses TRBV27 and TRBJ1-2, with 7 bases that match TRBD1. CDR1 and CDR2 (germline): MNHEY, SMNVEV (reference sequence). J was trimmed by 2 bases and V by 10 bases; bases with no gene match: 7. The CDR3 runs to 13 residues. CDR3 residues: CATRQTGNYGYTF. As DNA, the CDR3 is TGTGCCACCAGACAGACAGGGAACTATGGCTACACCTTC.

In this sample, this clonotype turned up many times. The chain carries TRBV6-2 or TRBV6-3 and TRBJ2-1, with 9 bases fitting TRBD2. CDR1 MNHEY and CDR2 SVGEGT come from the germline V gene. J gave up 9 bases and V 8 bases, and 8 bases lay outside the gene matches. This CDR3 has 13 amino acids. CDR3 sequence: CASHAGGLGEQFF. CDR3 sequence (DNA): TGTGCCAGCCACGCGGGGGGGCTTGGTGAGCAGTTCTTC.